This is a list of T cell receptor beta chains from one sample in a study of blood T cell repertoires in COVID-19. Using immunoSEQ multiplex PCR, the repertoire was profiled, and TCRdb retains in-frame clones only, with some absent. This table has about 320,000 clones, around 85% appearing once. Sequenced: PBMCs or T cells enriched from blood (not recorded which). Receptors were obtained from a young woman who had been exposed to COVID-19. Each CDR3 is given with its conserved first and last residue. The D gene is left open where the match is weak. Some rows have no size entry. The others give once, few or many, or a class for an expanded clone.

>TRBV2|.|TRBJ2-1|TRBD2
CASSEGEYSSGSSYNEQFF
TGTGCCAGCAGTGAAGGGGAATATTCTAGCGGCAGCTCCTACAATGAGCAGTTCTTC
>TRBV7-9|.|TRBJ1-2|.
CASSSTYDISYNYGYTF
TGTGCCAGCAGCTCCACTTACGACATCTCTTATAACTATGGCTACACCTTC
>TRBV20-1|.|TRBJ1-5|.
CSAKGGLPQHF
TGCAGTGCTAAAGGGGGTCTGCCCCAGCATTTT
>TRBV27|.|TRBJ1-5|.
CASSVFPSQPQHF
TGTGCCAGCAGTGTATTTCCGTCCCAGCCCCAGCATTTT
>TRBV24-1|.|TRBJ2-2|.
CATTGRRGGELFF
TGTGCCACCACCGGAAGGCGGGGCGGGGAGCTGTTTTTT
>TRBV3-1/TRBV3-2|many|TRBJ1-3|TRBD1
CASSPTGGFSGNTIYF
TGTGCCAGCAGCCCTACAGGGGGCTTCTCTGGAAACACCATATATTTT
>TRBV14|.|TRBJ2-5|.
CASSNRQIKETQYF
TGTGCCAGCAGCAACAGACAGATTAAAGAGACCCAGTACTTC
>TRBV19|.|TRBJ1-5|TRBD1
CASSLYRGKGNQPQHF
TGTGCCAGTAGTTTATACAGGGGAAAGGGCAATCAGCCCCAGCATTTT
>TRBV7-6|.|TRBJ2-1|.
CASSLGLASSYNEQFF
TGTGCCAGCAGCTTAGGCCTAGCGAGCTCCTACAATGAGCAGTTCTTC
>TRBV30|.|TRBJ1-6|.
CAWSPPGTPYSPLHF
TGTGCCTGGAGTCCCCCCGGGACACCTTATTCACCCCTCCACTTT
>TRBV30|few|TRBJ1-1|TRBD1
CAWGRTGNTEAFF
TGTGCCTGGGGCCGGACAGGAAACACTGAAGCTTTCTTT